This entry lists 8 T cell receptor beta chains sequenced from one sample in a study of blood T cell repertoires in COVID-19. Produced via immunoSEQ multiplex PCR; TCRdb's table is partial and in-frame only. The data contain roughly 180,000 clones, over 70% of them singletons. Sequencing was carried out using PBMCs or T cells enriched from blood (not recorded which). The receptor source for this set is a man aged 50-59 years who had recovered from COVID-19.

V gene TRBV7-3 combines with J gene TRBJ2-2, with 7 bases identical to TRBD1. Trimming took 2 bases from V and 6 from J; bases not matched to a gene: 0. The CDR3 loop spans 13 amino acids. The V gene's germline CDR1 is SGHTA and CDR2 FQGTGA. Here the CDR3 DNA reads TGTGCCAGCAGCTTACAGGGGGCCGGGGAGCTGTTTTTT. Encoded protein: CASSLQGAGELFF.

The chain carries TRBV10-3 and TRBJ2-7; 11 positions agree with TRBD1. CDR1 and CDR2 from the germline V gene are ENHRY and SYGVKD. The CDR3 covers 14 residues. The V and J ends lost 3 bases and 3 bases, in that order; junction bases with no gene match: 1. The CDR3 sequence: CAISEGTGGYEQYF. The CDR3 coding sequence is TGTGCCATCAGTGAAGGGACAGGGGGCTACGAGCAGTACTTC.

The CDR3 coding sequence is TGTGCCAGCAGAGACGATAGGACAGGGGTCGGGGAGCAGTACTTC. Residues: CASRDDRTGVGEQYF. The gene calls are TRBV3-1 (or the pseudogene TRBV3-2) and TRBJ2-7, with 9 bases aligning to TRBD1. The CDR3 contains 15 residues. Losses at the gene ends were 6 bases for V and 7 bases for J; bases not matched to a gene: 13. Per germline, CDR1 LGHDT and CDR2 YNNKEL (reference sequence).

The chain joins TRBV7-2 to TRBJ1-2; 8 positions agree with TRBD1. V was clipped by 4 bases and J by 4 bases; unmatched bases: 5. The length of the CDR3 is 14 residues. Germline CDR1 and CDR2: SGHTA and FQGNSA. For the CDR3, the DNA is TGTGCCAGCAGCTCCGACAGGGGCTCCTATGGCTACACCTTC. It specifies CASSSDRGSYGYTF.

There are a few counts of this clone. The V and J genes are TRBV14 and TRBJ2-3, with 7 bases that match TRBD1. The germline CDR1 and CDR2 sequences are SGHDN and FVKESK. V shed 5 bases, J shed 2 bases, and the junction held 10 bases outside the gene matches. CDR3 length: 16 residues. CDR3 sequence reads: CASSFGQAVLTDTQYF. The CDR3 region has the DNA TGTGCCAGCAGCTTCGGACAGGCAGTACTCACAGATACGCAGTATTTT.

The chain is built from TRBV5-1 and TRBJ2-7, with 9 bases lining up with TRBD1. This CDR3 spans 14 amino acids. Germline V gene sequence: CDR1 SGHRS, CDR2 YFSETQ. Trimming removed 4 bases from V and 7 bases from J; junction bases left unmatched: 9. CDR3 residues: CASSTVQGAGEQYF. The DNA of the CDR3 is TGCGCCAGCAGCACAGTACAGGGGGCGGGTGAGCAGTACTTC.

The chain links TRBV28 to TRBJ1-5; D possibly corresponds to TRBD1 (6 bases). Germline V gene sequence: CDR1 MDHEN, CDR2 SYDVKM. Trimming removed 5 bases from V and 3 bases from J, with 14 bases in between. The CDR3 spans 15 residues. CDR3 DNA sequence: TGTGCCAGCAGTCTGTTAGACAGGTTCAATCAGCCCCAGCATTTT. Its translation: CASSLLDRFNQPQHF.

CDR3 sequence (DNA): TGTGCCATCAGTGAGCACACGAACACTGAAGCTTTCTTT. It is translated as CAISEHTNTEAFF. This sequence joins TRBV10-3 and TRBJ1-1, with D uncertain. Germline CDR1 ENHRY, CDR2 SYGVKD. The CDR3 runs 13 residues. The V gene lost 2 bases and the J gene lost 1 base, with 5 bases spanning the gap.